This T cell receptor beta chain was captured by sequencing in a study of blood T cell repertoires in COVID-19. At the level of the study: COVID-19 samples from acute and convalescent phases originated in the United States, Italy and Spain. Sources were T cells, B-cell-depleted T cells, or PBMCs; the material itself was cDNA or gDNA.

The CDR3 length is 8 residues. Per germline, CDR1 SNHLY and CDR2 FYNNEI. Trimming took 7 bases from V and 9 from J, leaving 4 bases between them. This clone appeared once. How the authors handled the data: Amplification with reference gene primers provided the estimates of nucleated cell counts. The assay was immunoSEQ multiplex PCR, and TCRdb's table has in-frame clones only and misses some. V, J and clone size are taken as reported in that table, and D and trimming were inferred from the DNA itself. The sample holds about 120,000 clones, approximately 82% seen once. Sample: peripheral blood. The J gene is TRBJ2-7, the V gene TRBV2; D is undetermined. This TCR derives from a man older than 75 with active or convalescent COVID-19. CDR3 nucleotide sequence: TGTGCCAGCAATCTGCAGTACTTC. Protein product: CASNLQYF.